These T cell receptor beta chains were read from a single sample in a study of regulatory T cells in long-lasting Graves disease. TCRdb re-analysed the multiplex PCR reads in MiXCR, keeping a single row per CDR3 protein. The repertoire consists of hundreds of thousands of distinct CDR3 sequences, with less than 25% occurring once and the leading ten covering less than 25%. Sequenced material: peripheral blood mononuclear cells (PBMCs), taken when the disease was refractory, from a patient treated with antithyroid drugs. The origin of the receptors is a female donor with Graves disease. Each CDR3 is given without its conserved first and last residue. Fields, in order: clone size, J gene, V gene, CDR3 protein. Size values are once, few and many counts, or a class for expanded clones, and some rows have none.

>many|TRBJ2-5|TRBV30
AWRGQGGQETQY
>many|TRBJ2-7|TRBV28
ASTWGRLVSEQY
>-|TRBJ2-3|TRBV6-1
ASTPRAASTDTQY
>many|TRBJ1-2|TRBV12-3/TRBV12-4
ASRGDRKSNYGYT
>-|TRBJ2-2|TRBV19
ASRRGLIGELF
>many|TRBJ1-1|TRBV30
AWRLHKNTEAF
>-|TRBJ2-7|TRBV5-1
ASSFLGPVAGGEQY
>-|TRBJ2-2|TRBV7-3
ASSLPAGGGELF
>-|TRBJ2-5|TRBV18
ASQGQNQETQY
>many|TRBJ1-1|TRBV18
ASSRDRGSEAF
>many|TRBJ2-5|TRBV20-1
SAPTGQTQY
>-|TRBJ1-1|TRBV27
ASRHTGAVEAF
>few|TRBJ1-2|TRBV4-1
ASSQVLLPGGQGKGYT
>many|TRBJ2-7|TRBV11-2
ASSLEAGGSYEQY
>-|TRBJ2-7|TRBV10-1
ASSDSQLSYEQY
>many|TRBJ1-2|TRBV2
ASSARITGPQANYGYT
>few|TRBJ2-2|TRBV7-2
ASSPAWTNTGELF
>-|TRBJ2-1|TRBV28
ASGRDRGLNEQF
>-|TRBJ2-7|TRBV27
ASSLVQGTYEQY
>few|TRBJ2-2|TRBV7-2
ASSPRMSRGLTGELF
>-|TRBJ2-6|TRBV7-2
ASSSYTGPKSGANVLT
>few|TRBJ1-1|TRBV28
ASSIQGFTEAF
>once|TRBJ2-7|TRBV20-1
SANRVNEQY
>-|TRBJ1-2|TRBV29-1
SDLEGFDGYT
>many|TRBJ2-7|TRBV20-1
SARGRNYEQY
>-|TRBJ2-4|TRBV7-9
ASSFVDNIQY
>many|TRBJ2-5|TRBV28
ASSKLSSGRAVETQY
>-|TRBJ1-2|TRBV5-5
ASSLDIQAYGYT
>few|TRBJ2-5|TRBV7-9
ASSPGALGGATMKTQY
>many|TRBJ2-5|TRBV20-1
SAPTSRVQETQY
>-|TRBJ1-2|TRBV27
ASSLSLSRDYGYT
>-|TRBJ2-7|TRBV28
ASSLPQREFGYERY
>many|TRBJ1-6|TRBV18
ASSPGTAGYNSPLH
>-|TRBJ1-1|TRBV7-6
ASSLASLNTEAF
>-|TRBJ1-6|TRBV7-2
ASSLVGESSYNSPLH
>few|TRBJ2-2|TRBV6-5
ASSYTGLAVLRGTGELF
>-|TRBJ2-5|TRBV28
ASSYSLAESTQETQY
>many|TRBJ2-7|TRBV7-9
ASSSGQRKPYEQY
>many|TRBJ1-4|TRBV18
ASSPMDRSKLF
>-|TRBJ1-1|TRBV13
ASSPWDSRNTEAF
>many|TRBJ2-7|TRBV11-3
ASSVGTGGEQY
>-|TRBJ2-2|TRBV20-1
SARVLGPNTGELF
>many|TRBJ1-6|TRBV12-3/TRBV12-4
ASSGGSYNSPLH
>few|TRBJ2-2|TRBV10-3
AITGLAGGELF